The T cell receptor beta chain under discussion was sequenced for a study of blood T cell repertoires in COVID-19. The CDR3 length is 15 residues. V shed 0 bases, J shed 5 bases, and the junction held 4 bases outside the gene matches. Per the germline V gene, CDR1 is LGHNA and CDR2 is YNFKEQ. The repertoire was sequenced with immunoSEQ multiplex PCR; TCRdb's copy has only in-frame clones and lacks some. The sample lists 200,000 to 300,000 clones; 75% to 90% were seen once. The rearrangement joins TRBV4-2 to TRBJ2-1, with TRBD1 matching over 7 bases. The sample taken for sequencing was peripheral blood. This sequence was found in a human donor in a cohort sampled during active COVID-19. This CDR3 is CASSQDNRGHNEQFF. The CDR3 DNA follows: TGTGCCAGCAGCCAAGATAACAGGGGCCACAATGAGCAGTTCTTC.